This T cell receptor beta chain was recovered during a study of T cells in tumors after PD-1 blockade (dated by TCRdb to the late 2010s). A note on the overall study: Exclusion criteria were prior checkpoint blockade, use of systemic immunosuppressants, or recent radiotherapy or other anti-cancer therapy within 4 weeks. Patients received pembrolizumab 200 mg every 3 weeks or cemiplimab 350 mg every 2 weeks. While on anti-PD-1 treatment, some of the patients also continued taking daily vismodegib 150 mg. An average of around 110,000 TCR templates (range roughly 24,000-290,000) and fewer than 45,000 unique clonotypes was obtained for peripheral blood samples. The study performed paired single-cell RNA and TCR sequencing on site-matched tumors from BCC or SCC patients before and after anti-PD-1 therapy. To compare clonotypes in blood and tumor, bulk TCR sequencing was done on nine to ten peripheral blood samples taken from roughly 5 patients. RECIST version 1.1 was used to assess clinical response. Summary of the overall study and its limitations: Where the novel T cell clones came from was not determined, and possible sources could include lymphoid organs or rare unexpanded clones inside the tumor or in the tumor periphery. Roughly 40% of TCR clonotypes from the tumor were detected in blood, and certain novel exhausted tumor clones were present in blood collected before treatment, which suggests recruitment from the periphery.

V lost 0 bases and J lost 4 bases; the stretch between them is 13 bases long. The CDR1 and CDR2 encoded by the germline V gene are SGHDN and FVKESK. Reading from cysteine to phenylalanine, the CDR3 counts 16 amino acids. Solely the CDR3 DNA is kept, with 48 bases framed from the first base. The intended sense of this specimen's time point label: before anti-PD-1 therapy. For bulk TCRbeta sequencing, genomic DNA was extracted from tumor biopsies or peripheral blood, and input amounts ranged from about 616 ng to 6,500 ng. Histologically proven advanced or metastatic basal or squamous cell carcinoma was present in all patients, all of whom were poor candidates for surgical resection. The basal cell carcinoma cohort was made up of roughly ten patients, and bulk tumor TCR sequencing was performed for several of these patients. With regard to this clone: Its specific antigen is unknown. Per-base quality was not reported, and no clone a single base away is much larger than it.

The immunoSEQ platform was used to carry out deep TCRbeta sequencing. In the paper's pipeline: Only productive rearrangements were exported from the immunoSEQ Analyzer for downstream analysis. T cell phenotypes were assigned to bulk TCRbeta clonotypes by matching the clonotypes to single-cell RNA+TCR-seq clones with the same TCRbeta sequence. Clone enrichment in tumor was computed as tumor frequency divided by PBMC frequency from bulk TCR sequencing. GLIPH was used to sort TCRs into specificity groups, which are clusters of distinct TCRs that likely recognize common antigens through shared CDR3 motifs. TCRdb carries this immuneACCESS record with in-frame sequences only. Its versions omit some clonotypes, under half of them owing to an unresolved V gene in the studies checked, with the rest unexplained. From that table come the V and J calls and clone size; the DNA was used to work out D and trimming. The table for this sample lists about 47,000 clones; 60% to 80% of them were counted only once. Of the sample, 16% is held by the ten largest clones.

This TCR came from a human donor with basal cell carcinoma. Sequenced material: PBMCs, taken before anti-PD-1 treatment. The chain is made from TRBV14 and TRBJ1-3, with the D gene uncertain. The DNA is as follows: TGTGCCAGCAGCCAAGATCCTGCAGTGCCAGGAAACACCATATATTTT. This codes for CASSQDPAVPGNTIYF.